Following are 19 T cell receptor beta chains from one sample sequenced in a study of OX40 agonist ivuxolimab in advanced cancers. Clones were read by immunoSEQ multiplex PCR, and TCRdb kept only the in-frame ones, dropping some. The table has tens of thousands of clones, about 91% seen once. Material: CD4+ or CD8+ T cells sorted from blood, obtained in a trial of the OX40 agonist ivuxolimab. These receptors came from an adult with an advanced solid tumor such as melanoma, head and neck, liver or kidney cancer.

V gene TRBV30 combines with J gene TRBJ1-2; 9 nucleotides match TRBD1. This CDR3 has 13 residues. CDR1 is GTSNPN and CDR2 is SVGIG in the germline V gene (reference sequence). The CDR3 bases are TGTACCCTCCATAAACAGGGGGCGATCGGCTACACCTTC. This codes for CTLHKQGAIGYTF. Looking up the rest from reference TRBV30 and TRBJ1-2 gives the full variable domain: SQTIHQWPATLVQPVGSPLSLECTVEGTSNPNLYWYRQAAGRGLQLLFYSVGIGQISSEVPQNLSASRPQDRQFILSSKKLLLSDSGFYLCTLHKQGAIGYTFGSGTRLTVV.

V usage is TRBV11-2 and J usage is TRBJ2-3; perhaps TRBD2 as D (6 bases). The germline CDR1 and CDR2 sequences are SGHAT and FQNNGV. With 5 bases removed from V and 1 base from J, the gap between germline ends came to 13 bases. CDR3 size: 15 residues. Written as DNA, the CDR3 is TGTGCCAGCAGCCCGACTAGGGTCGGCACAGATACGCAGTATTTT. It is translated as CASSPTRVGTDTQYF.

The rearrangement joins TRBV2 to TRBJ1-5; TRBD1 matches at 7 bases. This CDR3 has 15 amino acids. Germline CDR1 SNHLY, CDR2 FYNNEI. Trimming cost V 6 bases and J 3 bases; bases outside gene matches: 8. CDR3 protein: CASREGQPSNQPQHF. Here the CDR3 DNA reads TGTGCCAGCAGGGAGGGACAGCCCTCCAATCAGCCCCAGCATTTT. Based on the CDR3 plus reference TRBV2 and TRBJ1-5, the full variable domain is EPEVTQTPSHQVTQMGQEVILRCVPISNHLYFYWYRQILGQKVEFLVSFYNNEISEKSEIFDDQFSVERPDGSNFTLKIRSTKLEDSAMYFCASREGQPSNQPQHFGDGTRLSIL.

The J gene is TRBJ2-2, the V gene TRBV29-1; 9 bases agree with TRBD1. CDR1 is SQVTM, CDR2 ANQGSEA, per germline. The CDR3 is 14 amino acids. V lost 7 bases to trimming and J lost 1 base; unmatched junction nucleotides: 4. CDR3: CSARQGENTGELFF. Here the CDR3 DNA reads TGCAGCGCCCGACAGGGGGAGAACACCGGGGAGCTGTTTTTT.

The rearrangement joins TRBV4-1 to TRBJ2-7; 11 positions agree with TRBD1. The CDR3 runs to 15 residues. The germline V gene has CDR1 MGHRA and CDR2 YSYEKL. With V trimmed by 3 bases and J by 3 bases, 4 bases remained unmatched. The CDR3 loop reads CASSQAGTGGYEQYF. The CDR3 DNA reads TGCGCCAGCAGCCAGGCCGGGACAGGGGGCTACGAGCAGTACTTC.

V usage is TRBV9 and J usage is TRBJ2-1, with 13 positions matching TRBD2. The CDR3 runs to 16 residues. Germline CDR1 is SGDLS and CDR2 is YYNGEE. Trimming cost V 4 bases and J 6 bases; bases outside gene matches: 7. The CDR3 nucleotides are TGTGCCAGCAGCCTCCTCTGGACTAGCGGGAGCAATGAGCAGTTCTTC. Residues: CASSLLWTSGSNEQFF.

V is TRBV27 and J is TRBJ2-7; D call uncertain. Germline V lookup: CDR1 MNHEY, CDR2 SMNVEV (reference sequence). The length of the CDR3 is 15 residues. With 0 bases removed from V and 3 bases from J, the gap between germline ends came to 12 bases. CDR3 DNA sequence: TGTGCCAGCAGTTTATCGTACAGTAACTACTACGAGCAGTACTTC. Its translation is CASSLSYSNYYEQYF.

V usage is TRBV6-1 and J usage is TRBJ2-7; TRBD2 agrees at 8 bases. Unmatched junction bases numbered 5, after V lost 3 bases and J lost 4 bases. Per the germline V gene, CDR1 is MNHNS and CDR2 is SASEGT. This CDR3 is 14 amino acids long. The CDR3 DNA reads as TGTGCCAGCAGTGACGGGGGGGTATGGTACGAGCAGTACTTC. It is translated as CASSDGGVWYEQYF.

The chain carries TRBV19 and TRBJ2-7, with TRBD1 matching over 8 bases. Germline values: CDR1 LNHDA, CDR2 SQIVND (reference sequence). Unmatched junction bases numbered 11, after V lost 9 bases and J lost 7 bases. The CDR3 covers 13 residues. As DNA, the CDR3 is TGTGCCAGCTCAACAGGGGGAGTGGGAGAGCAGTACTTC. Protein product: CASSTGGVGEQYF.

This chain joins TRBV27 and TRBJ1-2; TRBD1 matches at 10 bases. The V segment lost 4 bases and the J segment 8 bases; nucleotides outside the gene matches: 7. The CDR3 is 14 residues long. Germline V gene data show CDR1 as MNHEY and CDR2 as SMNVEV (reference sequence). This chain's CDR3 is CASSSRQGAKGYTF. CDR3 nucleotide sequence: TGTGCCAGCAGTTCTCGACAGGGGGCGAAAGGCTACACCTTC.

V is TRBV5-4 and J is TRBJ1-1; no clear D. Germline loops: CDR1 SGHNT, CDR2 YYREEE (reference sequence). The CDR3 totals 12 residues. Trimming pared 4 bases from V and 11 bases from J, leaving 15 bases between. The DNA for the CDR3 is TGTGCCAGCAGCCCCCCGGACGGGGTTGCTTTCTTT. Protein sequence: CASSPPDGVAFF.

The chain employs TRBV7-8 and TRBJ1-1, with 12 bases identical to TRBD1. The CDR3 totals 17 residues. Germline loops: CDR1 SGHVS, CDR2 FQNEAQ. The junction had 6 bases not matched to a gene; V was cut back by 1 base and J by 3 bases. The CDR3 DNA reads as TGTGCCAGCAGCTTAGATGGGACAGGGGGCTTCTACACTGAAGCTTTCTTT. Translated: CASSLDGTGGFYTEAFF.

The chain links TRBV6-1 to TRBJ1-4; D might be TRBD1 (6 bases). Trimming removed 8 bases from V and 10 bases from J, with 20 bases in between. The CDR3 spans 14 residues. The germline V gene encodes CDR1 MNHNS and CDR2 SASEGT. CDR3 amino acids: CASPPPGDSRKLFF. CDR3 DNA: TGTGCCAGCCCTCCTCCAGGGGACTCTAGAAAACTGTTTTTT.

The rearrangement joins TRBV5-4 to TRBJ2-1; D call uncertain. The CDR3 is 15 residues long. Trimming left V 4 bases short and J 5 bases short, with 16 bases between. Germline V gene lookup returns CDR1 SGHNT and CDR2 YYREEE (reference sequence). The CDR3 protein is CASSAYKEHNNEQFF. The CDR3 DNA follows: TGTGCCAGCAGCGCCTATAAGGAACATAACAATGAGCAGTTCTTC.

The chain couples TRBV6-6 to TRBJ1-1, with D perhaps matching TRBD1 (5 bases). The V end was cut by 6 bases, the J end by 0 bases, with 11 bases between. The CDR3 has 14 residues. Germline V gene lookup returns CDR1 MNHNY and CDR2 SVGAGI (reference sequence). CDR3 region: CASRTGTVNTEAFF. The DNA for the CDR3 is TGTGCCAGCAGAACCGGGACGGTGAACACTGAAGCTTTCTTT.

This chain uses TRBV6-6 with TRBJ1-5; D not resolved. Trimming removed 4 bases from V and 5 bases from J, with 15 bases in between. The CDR3 is 15 amino acids. Germline assignment: CDR1 MNHNY and CDR2 SVGAGI (reference sequence). CDR3 protein: CASSSPDEGDQPQHF. The CDR3, as DNA: TGTGCCAGCAGTTCCCCAGACGAGGGTGATCAGCCCCAGCATTTT.

This chain links TRBV6-6 with TRBJ2-7; 7 nucleotides match TRBD2. The CDR3 spans 14 residues. From germline, CDR1 is MNHNY and CDR2 SVGAGI (reference sequence). J lost 5 bases, V lost 6 bases, and 10 bases had no gene match. DNA of the CDR3: TGTGCCAGCAGCCTAAAGCGGGAATACAACGAGCAGTACTTC. This gives the protein CASSLKREYNEQYF.

The V gene is TRBV21-1, the J gene TRBJ2-4. TRBV21-1 is listed as a pseudogene. The CDR3 covers 17 residues. This chain's CDR3 is CASSKVGVSPWKNIQYF. CDR3 bases: TGTGCCAGCAGCAAAGTTGGGGTCTCCCCCTGGAAAAACATTCAGTACTTC.

This sequence joins TRBV5-5 and TRBJ1-1, with D perhaps TRBD1 (6 bases). The ends were cut back, 3 bases at V and 1 base at J, with 10 bases in the middle. The CDR3 sequence is 14 residues long. Germline CDR1 is SGHKS and CDR2 is YYEKEE (reference sequence). The DNA of the CDR3 is TGTGCCAGCAGCTCCCGGGACACGAACACTGAAGCTTTCTTT. It yields the protein CASSSRDTNTEAFF.